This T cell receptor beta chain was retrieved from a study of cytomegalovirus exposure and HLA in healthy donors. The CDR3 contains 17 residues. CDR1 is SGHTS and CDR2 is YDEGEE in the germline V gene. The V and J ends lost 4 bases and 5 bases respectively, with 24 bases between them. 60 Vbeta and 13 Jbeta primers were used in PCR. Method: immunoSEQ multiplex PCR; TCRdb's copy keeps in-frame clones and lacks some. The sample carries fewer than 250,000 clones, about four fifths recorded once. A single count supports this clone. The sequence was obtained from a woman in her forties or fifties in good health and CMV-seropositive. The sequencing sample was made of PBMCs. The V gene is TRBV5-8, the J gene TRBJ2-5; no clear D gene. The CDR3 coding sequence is TGTGCCAGCAGCCCACTTTTTTTTGTCCGCGCGAGGGAGACCCAGTACTTC. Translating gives CASSPLFFVRARETQYF.